The clone carrying this TCR beta chain showed up just a few times. The CDR3 covers 13 residues. V was cut by 9 bases and J by 6 bases, with 17 bases left in between. CDR1 MNHEY and CDR2 SMNVEV come from the germline V gene (reference sequence). This specimen comes from a study of technical replicates of blood from a handful of donors. The repertoire was sequenced with immunoSEQ multiplex PCR; TCRdb's copy has only in-frame clones and lacks some. The sample carries approximately 68,000 clones, less than 98% recorded once. Sequencing input: T cells isolated from PBMCs. The chain uses TRBV27 and TRBJ1-2; D gene ambiguous. The receptor was isolated from a human donor in good health. This CDR3 is CASRAGVVDGYTF. CDR3 DNA sequence: TGTGCCAGTAGAGCGGGCGTGGTTGATGGCTACACCTTC.